These 31 T cell receptor beta chains originate from one sample sequenced in a study of shared clonotypes between healthy human individuals. The protocol was immunoSEQ multiplex PCR, while the TCRdb copy is restricted to in-frame clones and leaves out a portion. The table shows just over 2,000,000 clones, with less than 95% occurring only once. Only CD45RO-negative cells positively selected for CCR7 counted as naive CD8 cells, so terminally differentiated effector memory CD45RA+ cells were excluded. The sequenced sample was naive CD8+ T cells sorted from blood. These receptors came from a man between 18 and 35 years old in good health.

The rearrangement uses TRBV19 and TRBJ1-1; perhaps TRBD1 as D (5 bases). The CDR3 runs 13 residues. The V end was cut by 10 bases, the J end by 6 bases, with 18 bases between. Germline CDR1 reads LNHDA; CDR2 reads SQIVND (reference sequence). CDR3 sequence reads: CATLGTPGAEAFF. The DNA for the CDR3 is TGTGCCACCCTCGGGACTCCCGGGGCTGAAGCTTTCTTT.

The V call is TRBV13, the J call TRBJ2-3, with 14 bases that match TRBD2. The CDR3 is made up of 16 amino acids. V shed 4 bases, J shed 4 bases, and the junction held 4 bases outside the gene matches. Germline V lookup: CDR1 PRHDT, CDR2 FYEKMQ (reference sequence). The CDR3 DNA follows: TGTGCCAGCAGCTCGGGACTAGCGGGAGTTCCAGATACGCAGTATTTT. This codes for CASSSGLAGVPDTQYF.

The chain couples TRBV19 to TRBJ1-2; 9 bases are a match to TRBD1. The V and J ends lost 0 bases and 6 bases, in that order; junction bases with no gene match: 11. The CDR3 sequence is 17 residues long. CDR1 and CDR2 (germline): LNHDA, SQIVND (reference sequence). The CDR3 DNA reads TGTGCCAGTAGTATAGATCTCGAGACAGGGGGGATTGATGGCTACACCTTC. This sequence encodes CASSIDLETGGIDGYTF.

The chain combines TRBV5-6 with TRBJ2-7; the match to TRBD1 covers 7 bases. The trim removed 6 bases at V and 4 bases at J, leaving 16 bases unmatched. CDR3 length: 16 residues. Germline lookup yields CDR1 SGHDT and CDR2 YYEEEE. CDR3 amino acids: CASNLDRDGRRYEQYF. In DNA, the CDR3 is TGTGCCAGCAATCTAGACAGGGACGGCCGGAGGTACGAGCAGTACTTC.

Turning to this clone: The identical CDR3 is also encoded by other nucleotide sequences in the sample. For the CDR3, the DNA is TGTGCCACCAGCAGGGGAAATTCACCCCTCCACTTT. Residues: CATSRGNSPLHF. V usage is TRBV15 and J usage is TRBJ1-6, with unresolved D. This CDR3 is built from 12 residues. The V gene's germline CDR1 is LNHNV and CDR2 YYDKDF (reference sequence). V lost 3 bases, J lost 7 bases, and 4 bases lay in between.

The V and J genes are TRBV2 and TRBJ1-1; possible D gene TRBD1, 6 bases. V gave up 7 bases and J gave up 5 bases, with 11 bases separating them. Germline values: CDR1 SNHLY, CDR2 FYNNEI. This CDR3 contains 12 residues. CDR3 nucleotide sequence: TGTGCCAGCACCAGGGGTAGGACTGAAGCTTTCTTT. Encoded protein: CASTRGRTEAFF.

The chain is built from TRBV4-1 and TRBJ1-1; D gene uncertain. The CDR3 length is 15 residues. V was cut by 1 base and J by 1 base, with 10 bases left in between. Germline V gene sequence: CDR1 MGHRA, CDR2 YSYEKL. Here the CDR3 reads CASSQGLGSNTEAFF. CDR3 sequence (DNA): TGCGCCAGCAGCCAAGGCTTGGGGTCGAACACTGAAGCTTTCTTT.

This clone showed up just once. This sample also contains other DNA sequences that code for the same CDR3. J is TRBJ2-3 and V is TRBV5-1; TRBD2 matches at 7 bases. CDR3 size: 14 residues. Germline trimming cut 0 bases from V and 5 bases from J; bases unmatched to any gene: 3. Germline V CDR1 and CDR2: SGHRS, YFSETQ. Here the CDR3 reads CASSLAGGLDTQYF. Here the CDR3 DNA reads TGCGCCAGCAGCTTGGCCGGGGGGTTAGATACGCAGTATTTT.

The count of this clone is one. This chain links TRBV4-3 with TRBJ2-1; TRBD2 agrees at 13 bases. J was trimmed by 8 bases and V by 4 bases; bases with no gene match: 14. The CDR3 contains 18 residues. Germline CDR1 reads LGHNA; CDR2 reads YSLEER. CDR3 nucleotides: TGCGCCAGCAGCCTAACGGTACTAGCGGGAGGGGCGTCGCATGAGCAGTTCTTC. Translation gives CASSLTVLAGGASHEQFF.

To note about this clone: Other DNA sequences in the same sample also yield this CDR3. The V gene is TRBV7-9, the J gene TRBJ2-5; D call uncertain. V was shortened by 4 bases and J by 3 bases, with 9 bases between the two germline ends. The germline V gene encodes CDR1 SEHNR and CDR2 FQNEAQ (reference sequence). CDR3 size: 13 residues. Here the CDR3 DNA reads TGTGCCAGCAGCTCCCCCACGGAAGAGACCCAGTACTTC. Translated, it gives CASSSPTEETQYF. The whole variable domain, remainder taken from reference TRBV7-9 and TRBJ2-5, is DTGVSQNPRHKITKRGQNVTFRCDPISEHNRLYWYRQTLGQGPEFLTYFQNEAQLEKSRLLSDRFSAERPKGSFSTLEIQRTEQGDSAMYLCASSSPTEETQYFGPGTRLLVL.

Concerning this clone itself: Distinct nucleotide sequences in the sample also encode this CDR3. The V call is TRBV19, the J call TRBJ1-5; D not certain. Trimming took 0 bases from V and 5 from J, leaving 8 bases between them. The CDR3 loop spans 14 amino acids. The V gene's germline CDR1 is LNHDA and CDR2 SQIVND (reference sequence). The CDR3 DNA sequence: TGTGCCAGTAGTATAGATCTTGAGCATCAGCCCCAGCATTTT. Translated, it gives CASSIDLEHQPQHF.

The chain has TRBV27 and TRBJ2-7; D is perhaps TRBD1 (5 bases). Germline V lookup: CDR1 MNHEY, CDR2 SMNVEV (reference sequence). This CDR3 comprises 12 residues. V lost 0 bases, J lost 10 bases, and 10 bases lay in between. CDR3 region: CASSLSDMSQYF. In DNA form, the CDR3 reads TGTGCCAGCAGTTTATCGGACATGTCACAGTACTTC.

This clone was seen only a few times. Distinct nucleotide sequences in the sample also encode this CDR3. J is TRBJ1-2 and V is TRBV6-5, with 8 nucleotides matching TRBD1. Germline-derived CDR1 and CDR2 are MNHEY and SVGAGI. The trim removed 7 bases at V and 4 bases at J, leaving 5 bases unmatched. The CDR3 has 13 amino acids. CDR3 coding DNA: TGTGCCAGCACCACAACAGGGGGCTATGGCTACACCTTC. Translating it yields CASTTTGGYGYTF.

The chain combines TRBV28 with TRBJ2-5; TRBD2 is a possible D gene (6 bases). The CDR3 has 16 residues. V lost 1 base and J lost 3, with 15 bases in between. Germline V gives CDR1 MDHEN, CDR2 SYDVKM. CDR3 residues: CASSLFPSPGEETQYF. DNA for the CDR3: TGTGCCAGCAGTTTATTCCCTAGTCCGGGGGAAGAGACCCAGTACTTC.

The V call is TRBV7-2, the J call TRBJ2-2; D is unresolved. Germline lookup yields CDR1 SGHTA and CDR2 FQGNSA. The CDR3 is 13 residues long. V was pared by 6 bases and J by 2 bases, with 7 bases between. In nucleotides, the CDR3 is TGTGCCAGCAGGCTATTTAACACCGGGGAGCTGTTTTTT. It is translated as CASRLFNTGELFF. Variable domain in full (rest from reference TRBV7-2 and TRBJ2-2): GAGVSQSPSNKVTEKGKDVELRCDPISGHTALYWYRQSLGQGLEFLIYFQGNSAPDKSGLPSDRFSAERTGGSVSTLTIQRTQQEDSAVYLCASRLFNTGELFFGEGSRLTVL.

The J gene is TRBJ2-7, the V gene TRBV6-5; TRBD1 matches 12 bases. CDR3 length: 14 residues. Germline V gene data show CDR1 as MNHEY and CDR2 as SVGAGI. Trimming removed 2 bases from V and 6 bases from J; junction bases left unmatched: 2. The DNA of the CDR3 is TGTGCCAGCAGTTACGGGACAGGGGGCGCCGAGCAGTACTTC. Protein: CASSYGTGGAEQYF.

This clone has a single count. At one end the junction does not follow the germline gene, possibly because of a read error. Other nucleotide sequences in the sample specify the same CDR3. The J gene is TRBJ1-4, the V gene TRBV30, with no clear D. Germline V lookup: CDR1 GTSNPN, CDR2 SVGIG (reference sequence). The CDR3 runs 13 residues. CDR3 region: CVSDSATNEKLFF. The CDR3 DNA sequence: TGTGTTTCAGACTCCGCAACCAATGAAAAACTGTTTTTT.

With respect to this clone: Mismatch with germline at one junction end may stem from a read error. The rearrangement uses TRBV2 and TRBJ2-4; possibly TRBD1 for D (7 bases). The CDR3 is 12 amino acids. Germline V gene lookup returns CDR1 SNHLY and CDR2 FYNNEI. CDR3 coding DNA: TGTGCCAGCAGGGAGGGGACAGCCCCTGAGTGCTTC. This codes for CASREGTAPECF.

The chain combines TRBV5-4 with TRBJ1-6; D remains unclear. Trimming left V 3 bases short and J 7 bases short, with 8 bases between. CDR1 and CDR2 (germline): SGHNT, YYREEE (reference sequence). This CDR3 spans 13 amino acids. CDR3 in DNA: TGTGCCAGCAGCTCCTTACTCAATTCACCCCTCCACTTT. Its protein product is CASSSLLNSPLHF.

This chain connects TRBV4-2 to TRBJ2-5; 8 bases are shared with TRBD2. V shed 4 bases and J 4 bases; nucleotides not matched to a gene: 5. Germline loops: CDR1 LGHNA, CDR2 YNFKEQ. The CDR3 is made up of 14 amino acids. The CDR3 is CASSLFSGVETQYF. The CDR3 bases are TGTGCCAGCAGCCTGTTTAGCGGGGTAGAGACCCAGTACTTC.

J is TRBJ1-3 and V is TRBV28; D is ambiguous. The CDR3 length is 12 residues. Germline lookup yields CDR1 MDHEN and CDR2 SYDVKM. The V end was cut by 5 bases, the J end by 9 bases, with 11 bases between. The CDR3 DNA reads TGTGCCAGCAGTCCCTTCTTCAGCACCATATATTTT. Translating gives CASSPFFSTIYF.

This clone appeared a single time. The chain carries TRBV19 and TRBJ1-2, with 8 bases matching TRBD1. The CDR3 sequence is 13 residues long. Germline CDR1 reads LNHDA; CDR2 reads SQIVND (reference sequence). V was clipped by 5 bases and J by 6 bases; unmatched bases: 5. The CDR3 loop is CASSEDRVHGYTF. As DNA, the CDR3 is TGTGCCAGTAGTGAGGACAGGGTACATGGCTACACCTTC.

The chain has TRBV2 and TRBJ2-7; no reliable D call. CDR1 SNHLY and CDR2 FYNNEI come from the germline V gene. Trimming pared 0 bases from V and 3 bases from J, leaving 9 bases between. The CDR3 length is 14 residues. In nucleotides, the CDR3 is TGTGCCAGCAGTGAAGCTGGTCGAATCTACGAGCAGTACTTC. It specifies CASSEAGRIYEQYF.

J is TRBJ2-7 and V is TRBV7-9; possibly TRBD1 for D (6 bases). The germline V gene has CDR1 SEHNR and CDR2 FQNEAQ (reference sequence). V lost 5 bases and J lost 2, with 22 bases in between. This CDR3 is 17 amino acids long. The CDR3 sequence is CASSSSVIGQNPYEQYF. The DNA of the CDR3 is TGTGCCAGCAGCAGTAGCGTCATAGGACAGAACCCCTACGAGCAGTACTTC.

The chain couples TRBV6-1 to TRBJ2-7, with 9 nucleotides matching TRBD1. The CDR3 spans 15 residues. CDR1 and CDR2 from the germline V gene are MNHNS and SASEGT. V shed 5 bases and J 1 base; nucleotides not matched to a gene: 6. The CDR3 loop is CASSPTGTGSYEQYF. For the CDR3, the DNA is TGTGCCAGCAGTCCCACCGGGACAGGGTCCTACGAGCAGTACTTC.

This chain uses TRBV30 with TRBJ1-2; D gene uncertain. Germline CDR1 is GTSNPN and CDR2 is SVGIG (reference sequence). The CDR3 length is 12 residues. With 3 bases removed from V and 6 bases from J, the gap between germline ends came to 11 bases. For the CDR3, the DNA is TGTGCCTGGAGCTCGAATGAAAATGGCTACACCTTC. It is translated as CAWSSNENGYTF.

J is TRBJ2-7 and V is TRBV7-8; no clear D. The CDR3 totals 14 residues. Trimming stripped 6 bases from V and 0 bases from J, with 12 bases between. The germline CDR1 and CDR2 sequences are SGHVS and FQNEAQ. CDR3 protein: CASSIGLDSYEQYF. The CDR3 region has the DNA TGTGCCAGCAGTATAGGGCTAGACTCCTACGAGCAGTACTTC. The variable domain in full, with the rest retrieved from reference TRBV7-8 and TRBJ2-7, is GAGVSQSPRYKVAKRGQDVALRCDPISGHVSLFWYQQALGQGPEFLTYFQNEAQLDKSGLPSDRFFAERPEGSVSTLKIQRTQQEDSAVYLCASSIGLDSYEQYFGPGTRLTVT.

This clone appeared once. The chain uses TRBV27 and TRBJ2-7, with D perhaps being TRBD1 or TRBD2 (5 bases each). Between the trimmed V and J ends, which lost 4 bases and 5 bases, there was a span of 15 bases. Germline CDR1 is MNHEY and CDR2 is SMNVEV (reference sequence). This CDR3 is 14 amino acids long. CDR3 residues: CASSSLGAGNEQYF. The CDR3 coding sequence is TGTGCCAGCAGTTCCCTCGGGGCCGGCAACGAGCAGTACTTC.

This clone was seen only once. This sequence joins TRBV7-9 and TRBJ2-7, with 13 bases identical to TRBD2. V dropped 5 bases and J dropped 2; count of bases not matched to a gene: 3. Germline lookup yields CDR1 SEHNR and CDR2 FQNEAQ (reference sequence). This CDR3 comprises 15 residues. The CDR3 here is CASSQTSGRPYEQYF. In DNA form, the CDR3 reads TGTGCCAGCAGCCAGACTAGCGGGAGGCCCTACGAGCAGTACTTC. The variable domain in full, with the rest retrieved from reference TRBV7-9 and TRBJ2-7, is DTGVSQNPRHKITKRGQNVTFRCDPISEHNRLYWYRQTLGQGPEFLTYFQNEAQLEKSRLLSDRFSAERPKGSFSTLEIQRTEQGDSAMYLCASSQTSGRPYEQYFGPGTRLTVT.

The chain is built from TRBV9 and TRBJ2-2; TRBD2 aligns across 7 bases. There are 14 residues in the CDR3. CDR1 and CDR2 from the germline V gene are SGDLS and YYNGEE. Trimming took 2 bases from V and 6 from J; bases not matched to a gene: 4. The CDR3 region has the DNA TGTGCCAGCAGCGTCTCGGGGGGTTCCGGGGAGCTGTTTTTT. Protein sequence: CASSVSGGSGELFF. Using reference TRBV9 and TRBJ2-2 for the parts outside the CDR3, the full variable domain is DSGVTQTPKHLITATGQRVTLRCSPRSGDLSVYWYQQSLDQGLQFLIQYYNGEERAKGNILERFSAQQFPDLHSELNLSSLELGDSALYFCASSVSGGSGELFFGEGSRLTVL.

The V gene is TRBV9, the J gene TRBJ2-6, with TRBD1 as a possible D gene (6 bases). The V end was cut by 2 bases, the J end by 3 bases, with 12 bases between. The V gene's germline CDR1 is SGDLS and CDR2 YYNGEE. The CDR3 is 16 residues long. In DNA, the CDR3 is TGTGCCAGCAGCGTGAGTGGGGGCAGTGGGGCCAACGTCCTGACTTTC. Its translation: CASSVSGGSGANVLTF.